A selection of T cell receptor beta chains follows, all from one sample in a study of cytomegalovirus exposure and HLA in healthy donors. TCRdb's copy holds only in-frame clones and misses some; the assay was immunoSEQ multiplex PCR. The table lists about 120,000 clones, around 77% of them singletons. Sequencing used PBMCs. These TCRs come from a human donor in good health. CDR3s include the opening cysteine and the closing phenylalanine or tryptophan. D genes are given only for firm matches. Clone size is stated in some rows and not others, as once, few, many or a class when expanded.

CDR3 DNA	CDR3 protein	V gene	D gene	clone size	J gene
TGTGCCAGCAGCTTGGTACGAGGACAGGTACTTTCGAACACTGAAGCTTTCTTT	CASSLVRGQVLSNTEAFF	TRBV5-6	TRBD1	-	TRBJ1-1
TGTGCCAGCAGTTGGACAGGGTCATACACTGAAGCTTTCTTT	CASSWTGSYTEAFF	TRBV6-5	TRBD1	-	TRBJ1-1
TGTGCCAGCAGCCCCAGCTCGGGGACAGGGTCTTGGGTCGAGCAGTACTTC	CASSPSSGTGSWVEQYF	TRBV7-9	TRBD1	-	TRBJ2-7
TGCGCCAGCAGCCAGGGGACAGCTACTCATTCACCCCTCCACTTT	CASSQGTATHSPLHF	TRBV5-1	TRBD1	-	TRBJ1-6
TGCGCCAGCAGCTTGGACAGTATGAACACTGAAGCTTTCTTT	CASSLDSMNTEAFF	TRBV5-1	-	-	TRBJ1-1
TGTGCCTGGAGTGAGGCGAGGGCCATCTCTGGAAACACCATATATTTT	CAWSEARAISGNTIYF	TRBV30	-	-	TRBJ1-3
TGTGCCAGCAGTCGGACTAGCGGGAGGGACGAGCAGTACTTC	CASSRTSGRDEQYF	TRBV2	TRBD2	-	TRBJ2-7
TGTGCCAGCAGCCAAGCCTCGACAGGCCAAGAGACCCAGTACTTC	CASSQASTGQETQYF	TRBV7-8	-	-	TRBJ2-5
TGTGCCAGCAGGAACAGACCTTATGAAAAACTGTTTTTT	CASRNRPYEKLFF	TRBV28	-	-	TRBJ1-4
TGTGCCAGCAGCCGGGGGGGCGGGAGTACCTCCTACGAGCAGTACTTC	CASSRGGGSTSYEQYF	TRBV5-5	TRBD2	few	TRBJ2-7
TGCGCCAGCAGCTTGCCCAAGACTAGCGGGACATACGAGCAGTACTTC	CASSLPKTSGTYEQYF	TRBV5-1	TRBD2	-	TRBJ2-7
TGCGCCAGCGGAGCCTTAGCAACCCCCACAGATACGCAGTATTTT	CASGALATPTDTQYF	TRBV4-1	-	once	TRBJ2-3